The text below deals with one T cell receptor beta chain. Antigen: not known. TCRdb keeps only in-frame clones here, not all; method: immunoSEQ multiplex PCR. Of about 20,000 clones in the sample, about four fifths were seen once. As to time point: newly diagnosed, previously untreated cHL patient sample. Magnetic depletion of unwanted cells isolated CD4+ T cells from thawed PBMCs. Untreated, newly diagnosed classical Hodgkin lymphoma PBMCs were used for comparison. The source of the sample is a study of PD-1 blockade in classical Hodgkin lymphoma. General study findings and limits: Why the repertoires differ is still unclear, perhaps disease activity or prior therapy. Newly diagnosed patients reportedly trailed healthy donors in baseline TCR diversity.

V lost 0 bases to trimming and J lost 4 bases, with 6 bases between them. This CDR3 contains 13 residues. The germline gives CDR1 MNHNS, CDR2 SASEGT. Sequenced input: CD4+ T cells from blood. This sequence was found in a human donor with classical Hodgkin lymphoma. The chain joins TRBV6-1 to TRBJ1-2; D is ambiguous. The DNA of the CDR3 is TGTGCCAGCAGTGAAGCACCAGTCTATGGCTACACCTTC. Protein product: CASSEAPVYGYTF.